The text below deals with one T cell receptor (beta chain). Its target is not known. The CDR3 loop spans 14 amino acids. V was trimmed by 0 bases and J by 5 bases, leaving 10 bases between them. The germline V gene has CDR1 LGHNA and CDR2 YNFKEQ. The sample comes from a study of T-cell memory formation after mild COVID-19. The overall study: Largely, TCR clusters stayed within a single donor. Findings of the study overall: The authors left the SARS-CoV-2 specificity of second-wave clones peaking on day 37 unconfirmed.

Via MiXCR, TCRdb re-called the 5' RACE reads, giving one row per CDR3 protein. This repertoire shows about 430,000 distinct CDR3 sequences, approximately 24% found once; its top ten account for roughly 9.7%. The chain joins TRBV4-2 to TRBJ2-5; no reliable D call. The receptor was isolated from an adult woman who had mild COVID-19 (a few samples of this study predate the infection). Cell type and time point are not known. Sequencing input: PBMCs or a T cell subset sorted from them (not recorded which). CDR3 in DNA: TGTGCCAGCAGCCAAGATCAGAATATGGAGACCCAGTACTTC. It encodes CASSQDQNMETQYF.